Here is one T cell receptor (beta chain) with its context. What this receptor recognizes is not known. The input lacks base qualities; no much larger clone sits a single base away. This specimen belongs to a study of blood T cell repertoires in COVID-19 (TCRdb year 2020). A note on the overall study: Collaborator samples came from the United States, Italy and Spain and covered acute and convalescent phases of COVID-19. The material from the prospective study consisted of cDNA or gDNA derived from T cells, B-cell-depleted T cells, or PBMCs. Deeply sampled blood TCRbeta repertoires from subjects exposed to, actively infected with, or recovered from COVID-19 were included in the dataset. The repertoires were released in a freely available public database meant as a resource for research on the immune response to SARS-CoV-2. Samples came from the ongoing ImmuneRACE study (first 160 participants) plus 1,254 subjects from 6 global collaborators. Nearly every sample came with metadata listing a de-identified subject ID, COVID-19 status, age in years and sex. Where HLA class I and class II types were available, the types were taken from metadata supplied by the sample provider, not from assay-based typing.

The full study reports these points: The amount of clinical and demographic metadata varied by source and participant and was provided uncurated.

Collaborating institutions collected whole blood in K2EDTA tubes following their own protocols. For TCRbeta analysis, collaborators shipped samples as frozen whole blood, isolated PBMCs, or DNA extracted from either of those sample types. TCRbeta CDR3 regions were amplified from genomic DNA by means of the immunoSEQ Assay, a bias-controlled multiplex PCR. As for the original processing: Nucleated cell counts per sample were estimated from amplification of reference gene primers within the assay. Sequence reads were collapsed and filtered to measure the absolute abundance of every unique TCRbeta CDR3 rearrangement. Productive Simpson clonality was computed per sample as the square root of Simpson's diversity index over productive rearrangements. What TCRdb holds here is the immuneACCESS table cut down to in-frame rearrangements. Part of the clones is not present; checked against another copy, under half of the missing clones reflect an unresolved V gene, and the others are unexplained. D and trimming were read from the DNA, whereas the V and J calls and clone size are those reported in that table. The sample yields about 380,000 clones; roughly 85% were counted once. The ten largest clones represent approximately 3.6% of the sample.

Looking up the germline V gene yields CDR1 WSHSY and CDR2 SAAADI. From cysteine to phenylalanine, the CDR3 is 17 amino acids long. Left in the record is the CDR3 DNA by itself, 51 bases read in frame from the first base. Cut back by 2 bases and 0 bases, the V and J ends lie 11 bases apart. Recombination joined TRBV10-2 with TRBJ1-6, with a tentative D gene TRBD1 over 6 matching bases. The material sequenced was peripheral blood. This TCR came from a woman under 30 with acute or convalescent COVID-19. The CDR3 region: CASSEAGAVSYNSPLHF. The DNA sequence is TGCGCCAGCAGTGAGGCGGGGGCCGTCTCCTATAATTCACCCCTCCACTTT.